This entry is about one TCR beta chain. What it recognizes is unknown. These data come from a study of cytomegalovirus exposure and HLA in healthy donors. Study-wide results and limits: In vitro experiments confirmed that a few CMV-associated chains were specific for CMV antigens. Cytomegalovirus-associated TCR beta chains were listed, numbering 150 to 200. That first-cohort TCR clusters tended to co-occur in the 95 to 150 validation repertoires was found in a later analysis.

Some clones are missing from TCRdb's copy, which holds only in-frame ones; the method was immunoSEQ multiplex PCR. Of about 92,000 clones listed, 90% to 95% were seen once; the top ten hold 1.1%. The donors were part of the validation cohort of fewer than 150 subjects. That cohort was separate from the first cohort, which comprised 500 to 850 subjects. The CDR3 runs 11 residues. The germline V gene has CDR1 DFQATT and CDR2 SNEGSKA (reference sequence). Sequencing was done on a sample of PBMCs. The TCR was taken from a young woman in good health and CMV-seropositive. The chain uses TRBV20-1 and TRBJ1-1; D unclear. CDR3 nucleotides: TGCAGCACCTACAGGAACACTGAAGCTTTCTTT. This translates into CSTYRNTEAFF.